The 32 T cell receptor beta chains below all came from one sample that was sequenced in a study of cytomegalovirus exposure and HLA in healthy donors. 60 Vbeta and 13 Jbeta primers were used in PCR. Profiling relied on immunoSEQ multiplex PCR, and the TCRdb table lists in-frame clones only, not all of them. Of some 160,000 clones listed, about two thirds are singletons. Material: PBMCs. The receptor source for this set is a man between 60 and 75 years old in good health and CMV-seronegative.

The gene calls are TRBV19 and TRBJ1-3, with TRBD1 as a possible D gene (6 bases). The CDR3 is made up of 16 amino acids. Germline lookup yields CDR1 LNHDA and CDR2 SQIVND (reference sequence). Trimming took 3 bases from V and 0 from J, leaving 12 bases between them. CDR3 bases: TGTGCCAGTAGTATTCGCCGGGACACCTCTGGAAACACCATATATTTT. Translating it yields CASSIRRDTSGNTIYF.

The chain has TRBV15 and TRBJ1-5; tentative D call: TRBD1 (5 bases). CDR1 is LNHNV and CDR2 is YYDKDF in the germline V gene (reference sequence). Trimming left V 0 bases short and J 1 base short, with 7 bases between. The CDR3 consists of 15 residues. The CDR3 region has the DNA TGTGCCACCAGCAGAGAACCAGGGAGCAATCAGCCCCAGCATTTT. Its translation is CATSREPGSNQPQHF. Full variable domain (missing parts from reference TRBV15 and TRBJ1-5): DAMVIQNPRYQVTQFGKPVTLSCSQTLNHNVMYWYQQKSSQAPKLLFHYYDKDFNNEADTPDNFQSRRPNTSFCFLDIRSPGLGDTAMYLCATSREPGSNQPQHFGDGTRLSIL.

This clone was counted only a few times. The chain employs TRBV5-8 and TRBJ2-3, with 7 bases identical to TRBD1. Germline V gives CDR1 SGHTS, CDR2 YDEGEE. V shed 0 bases, J shed 5 bases, and the junction held 9 bases outside the gene matches. The length of the CDR3 is 16 residues. The CDR3 coding sequence is TGTGCCAGCAGCTTGGGGGACAGTCTTGCGGTAGATACGCAGTATTTT. Encoded protein: CASSLGDSLAVDTQYF.

The chain joins TRBV6-1 to TRBJ2-7; tentative D call: TRBD2 (6 bases). Between the trimmed V and J ends, which lost 8 bases and 5 bases, there was a span of 13 bases. Germline V CDR1 and CDR2: MNHNS, SASEGT. This CDR3 region has 12 residues. The CDR3 nucleotides read TGTGCCAGCGGCCCGGGAGTCCACGAGCAGTACTTC. Translated, it gives CASGPGVHEQYF.

The V and J genes are TRBV6-1 and TRBJ1-1; D uncertain. The V and J ends lost 6 bases and 5 bases respectively, with 7 bases between them. The CDR3 extends over 11 amino acids. In germline, CDR1 is MNHNS, CDR2 SASEGT. The CDR3 region is CASREVTEAFF. The CDR3 nucleotides read TGTGCCAGCAGGGAGGTAACTGAAGCTTTCTTT.

V gene TRBV5-1 combines with J gene TRBJ1-1; the D gene is possibly TRBD1 (6 bases). The CDR3 is 15 residues long. Trimming took off 0 bases at V and 4 bases at J, with 13 bases between the two ends. Germline assignment: CDR1 SGHRS and CDR2 YFSETQ. The DNA of the CDR3 is TGCGCCAGCAGCTTGGACAGGGCAGTTGGCACTGAAGCTTTCTTT. It specifies CASSLDRAVGTEAFF.

V usage is TRBV18 and J usage is TRBJ1-2; tentative D call: TRBD1 (6 bases). The V gene's germline CDR1 is KGHSH and CDR2 LQKENI. There are 15 residues in the CDR3. Trimming took off 2 bases at V and 3 bases at J, with 13 bases between the two ends. This chain's CDR3 is CASSPTGQRDYGYTF. The CDR3 DNA is TGTGCCAGCTCACCAACAGGGCAGAGGGACTATGGCTACACCTTC.

This sequence joins TRBV6-1 and TRBJ2-4, with D unresolved. Trimming shortened V by 3 bases and J by 6 bases, and 21 bases separated the two germline ends. This CDR3 has 17 residues. CDR1 and CDR2 (germline): MNHNS, SASEGT. CDR3 loop: CASSDRPTSSPLNIQYF. In DNA form, the CDR3 reads TGTGCCAGCAGTGACCGCCCTACCTCCTCGCCTCTAAACATTCAGTACTTC.

This clone was detected only a few times. The chain joins TRBV4-3 to TRBJ1-2; D is possibly TRBD1 (5 bases). Trimming stripped 0 bases from V and 14 bases from J, with 19 bases between. CDR3 length: 14 amino acids. The germline V gene encodes CDR1 LGHNA and CDR2 YSLEER. The CDR3, as DNA: TGCGCCAGCAGCCAAGAGAGGGACTCCCTTTCTTGGACCTTC. It specifies CASSQERDSLSWTF.

The chain couples TRBV30 to TRBJ2-7; D possibly corresponds to TRBD2 (5 bases). V was cut by 0 bases and J by 0 bases, with 15 bases left in between. Germline lookup yields CDR1 GTSNPN and CDR2 SVGIG (reference sequence). CDR3 length equals 16 residues. The CDR3 nucleotides are TGTGCCTGGAGTGTACCGTCTGGTAGCGCCTCCTACGAGCAGTACTTC. Encoded protein: CAWSVPSGSASYEQYF.

The J gene is TRBJ2-7, the V gene TRBV10-3; tentative D call: TRBD1 (6 bases). The V end was cut by 2 bases, the J end by 2 bases, with 13 bases between. The CDR3 contains 15 residues. Germline-derived CDR1 and CDR2 are ENHRY and SYGVKD. CDR3 bases: TGTGCCATCAGTGAGCCGTGGACAGCTCCCTACGAGCAGTACTTC. Encoded protein: CAISEPWTAPYEQYF.

This clone was seen just once. The V gene is TRBV10-3, the J gene TRBJ1-2; TRBD1 matches at 8 bases. Per the germline V gene, CDR1 is ENHRY and CDR2 is SYGVKD. The CDR3 runs to 16 residues. With V trimmed by 4 bases and J by 4 bases, 11 bases remained unmatched. This CDR3 is CAISAGIQGAAYGYTF. The DNA for the CDR3 is TGTGCCATCAGTGCTGGAATTCAGGGGGCGGCCTATGGCTACACCTTC.

There are a few counts of this clone. The J gene is TRBJ2-3, the V gene TRBV19; a weak D match, TRBD2 (6 bases). The V and J ends lost 3 bases and 3 bases respectively, with 10 bases between them. The germline CDR1 and CDR2 sequences are LNHDA and SQIVND (reference sequence). This CDR3 spans 14 amino acids. The CDR3 sequence: CASSMAGITDTQYF. CDR3 DNA sequence: TGTGCCAGTAGTATGGCGGGGATTACAGATACGCAGTATTTT.

To note about this clone: The same CDR3 is also encoded by other DNA sequences in this sample. The V call is TRBV19, the J call TRBJ1-1; a possible D gene is TRBD1 (5 bases). Germline CDR1 LNHDA, CDR2 SQIVND (reference sequence). The germline V and J ends were trimmed by 1 base and 7 bases, with 7 bases remaining between them. The CDR3 has 12 amino acids. The CDR3 sequence: CASSIGRGEAFF. CDR3 in DNA: TGTGCCAGTAGTATAGGTAGGGGTGAAGCTTTCTTT.

The J gene is TRBJ1-2, the V gene TRBV15, with 7 nucleotides matching TRBD1. V lost 6 bases to trimming and J lost 9 bases; unmatched junction nucleotides: 10. The CDR3 has 13 residues. The germline V gene has CDR1 LNHNV and CDR2 YYDKDF (reference sequence). CDR3 sequence reads: CATSLPTGDSYTF. The DNA for the CDR3 is TGTGCCACCAGTCTACCCACAGGGGATAGCTACACCTTC.

This chain uses TRBV28 with TRBJ2-7, with 8 positions matching TRBD2. The J segment lost 2 bases and the V segment lost 6 bases, leaving 9 bases of the junction unmatched. The length of the CDR3 is 15 residues. In germline, CDR1 is MDHEN, CDR2 SYDVKM. As DNA, the CDR3 is TGTGCCAGCAGCTCCCCGGCGGGAGGAACCTACGAGCAGTACTTC. Amino acid sequence: CASSSPAGGTYEQYF. Drawing the rest from reference TRBV28 and TRBJ2-7, the complete variable domain is DVKVTQSSRYLVKRTGEKVFLECVQDMDHENMFWYRQDPGLGLRLIYFSYDVKMKEKGDIPEGYSVSREKKERFSLILESASTNQTSMYLCASSSPAGGTYEQYFGPGTRLTVT.

This sequence joins TRBV15 and TRBJ2-5; D is perhaps TRBD2 (6 bases). This CDR3 spans 14 amino acids. Germline V gene lookup returns CDR1 LNHNV and CDR2 YYDKDF (reference sequence). Trimming pared 0 bases from V and 5 bases from J, leaving 10 bases between. CDR3 region: CATSREGGEETQYF. Here the CDR3 DNA reads TGTGCCACCAGCAGAGAGGGGGGAGAGGAGACCCAGTACTTC.

Worth noting for this clone: Other DNA variants within this sample encode the same CDR3. The chain carries TRBV9 and TRBJ2-1; TRBD2 aligns across 8 bases. Germline V gene lookup returns CDR1 SGDLS and CDR2 YYNGEE. J was trimmed by 2 bases and V by 0 bases; bases with no gene match: 4. The CDR3 extends over 16 amino acids. DNA of the CDR3: TGTGCCAGCAGCGTAGAGGGGCGGGGGGCCTACAATGAGCAGTTCTTC. Its translation is CASSVEGRGAYNEQFF.

V is TRBV5-1 and J is TRBJ2-1; D possibly corresponds to TRBD2 (5 bases). The length of the CDR3 is 14 residues. V lost 1 base to trimming and J lost 8 bases, with 13 bases between them. From germline, CDR1 is SGHRS and CDR2 YFSETQ. The CDR3 DNA follows: TGCGCCAGCAGCTTGAATGGGGAGTACGATGAGCAGTTCTTC. Its protein is CASSLNGEYDEQFF.

CDR3 in DNA: TGTGCCAGCAGCTTTGCGCGGGAGTTCCAAGAGACCCAGTACTTC. It yields the protein CASSFAREFQETQYF. V is TRBV11-2 and J is TRBJ2-5, with 7 positions matching TRBD2. This CDR3 region has 15 residues. The junction had 5 bases not matched to a gene; V was cut back by 3 bases and J by 1 base. Germline loops: CDR1 SGHAT, CDR2 FQNNGV.

The CDR3 nucleotides are TGTGCCAGTAGTATAGTTGGGGCCGTCGGGGAGCTGTTTTTT. It yields the protein CASSIVGAVGELFF. The chain recombines TRBV19 with TRBJ2-2, with D tentatively TRBD1 (5 bases). CDR3 length equals 14 residues. V shed 1 base and J shed 7 bases, with 10 bases lying between them. Germline V gene sequence: CDR1 LNHDA, CDR2 SQIVND (reference sequence).

The chain employs TRBV5-6 and TRBJ1-4; D is unclear. V shed 7 bases and J shed 7 bases, with 11 bases lying between them. Germline V gives CDR1 SGHDT, CDR2 YYEEEE. The CDR3 runs to 12 residues. CDR3 amino acids: CASRGPAEKLFF. Here the CDR3 DNA reads TGTGCCAGCCGGGGTCCGGCTGAAAAACTGTTTTTT.

Only one count was recorded for this clone. The rearrangement links TRBV28 to TRBJ2-1; 10 nucleotides match TRBD1. Per the germline V gene, CDR1 is MDHEN and CDR2 is SYDVKM. There are 15 residues in the CDR3. V trimming: 2 bases; J trimming: 3 bases; junction bases outside the gene matches: 1. In DNA form, the CDR3 reads TGTGCCAGCAGTTTAAGGGACAGGGGCTACAATGAGCAGTTCTTC. Translating it yields CASSLRDRGYNEQFF.

The chain joins TRBV30 to TRBJ2-7, with D unresolved. Trimming stripped 2 bases from V and 4 bases from J, with 12 bases between. Germline V gene data show CDR1 as GTSNPN and CDR2 as SVGIG (reference sequence). This CDR3 contains 13 residues. The CDR3 sequence is CAWSPPPSYEQYF. The CDR3 bases are TGTGCCTGGAGTCCACCCCCCAGTTACGAGCAGTACTTC.

This clone was counted only a few times. The rearrangement uses TRBV5-6 and TRBJ2-7; 7 nucleotides match TRBD2. The CDR3 spans 13 residues. Germline V CDR1 and CDR2: SGHDT, YYEEEE. With 3 bases clipped from V and 3 bases from J, the junction kept 3 bases outside the gene matches. CDR3 region: CASSSGGGYEQYF. CDR3 nucleotide sequence: TGTGCCAGCAGCTCGGGCGGGGGCTACGAGCAGTACTTC. Complete variable domain (other parts from reference TRBV5-6 and TRBJ2-7): DAGVTQSPTHLIKTRGQQVTLRCSPKSGHDTVSWYQQALGQGPQFIFQYYEEEERQRGNFPDRFSGHQFPNYSSELNVNALLLGDSALYLCASSSGGGYEQYFGPGTRLTVT.

Only a few counts were recorded for this clone. The gene calls are TRBV28 and TRBJ2-7, with unresolved D. There are 11 residues in the CDR3. Looked up from germline, CDR1 is MDHEN and CDR2 is SYDVKM. Deletions cut 2 bases from V and 5 bases from J, with 4 bases between. This CDR3 reads CASSLPNEQYF. For the CDR3, the DNA is TGTGCCAGCAGTTTACCAAACGAGCAGTACTTC.

The V call is TRBV11-3, the J call TRBJ2-7, with D maybe TRBD1 (5 bases). The CDR3 is 14 amino acids. V lost 1 base and J lost 1, with 8 bases in between. Looked up from germline, CDR1 is SGHNT and CDR2 is YENEEA. CDR3 sequence: CASSLGRESYEQYF. The CDR3 DNA reads TGTGCCAGCAGCTTAGGCAGGGAATCCTACGAGCAGTACTTC.

For this clone: A read error may account for a junction end that differs from germline. The CDR3 nucleotides read TGTGCCAGTAGTAACGAGGCGGGAGGGCCGAAAACCGGGGAGCTGTTTTTT. Translation gives CASSNEAGGPKTGELFF. The chain links TRBV19 to TRBJ2-2; 9 nucleotides match TRBD2. Germline V lookup: CDR1 LNHDA, CDR2 SQIVND (reference sequence). The CDR3 loop spans 17 amino acids.

The sample holds a few counts of this clone. The chain has TRBV30 and TRBJ2-1, with 9 bases matching TRBD2. Germline assignment: CDR1 GTSNPN and CDR2 SVGIG (reference sequence). V gave up 5 bases and J gave up 6 bases; unmatched junction bases: 8. The CDR3 extends over 14 amino acids. CDR3 amino acids: CAWGGLANINEQFF. DNA for the CDR3: TGTGCCTGGGGAGGACTAGCGAATATCAATGAGCAGTTCTTC.

This clone was counted a few times. The chain couples TRBV29-1 to TRBJ2-3, with 13 nucleotides matching TRBD2. V lost 5 bases and J lost 7; bases outside the gene matches: 6. CDR1 and CDR2 (germline): SQVTM, ANQGSEA. This CDR3 spans 14 amino acids. CDR3 amino acids: CSVRLAGGVNTQYF. The CDR3 bases are TGCAGCGTTAGACTAGCGGGAGGCGTTAATACGCAGTATTTT.

The rearrangement joins TRBV18 to TRBJ1-4; TRBD1 matches 9 bases. Germline-derived CDR1 and CDR2 are KGHSH and LQKENI. This CDR3 has 15 amino acids. V lost 2 bases and J lost 5; bases outside the gene matches: 3. CDR3 loop: CASSPGTGTNEKLFF. Here the CDR3 DNA reads TGTGCCAGCTCACCAGGGACAGGGACAAATGAAAAACTGTTTTTT.

This chain joins TRBV27 and TRBJ2-1; 8 positions agree with TRBD2. V was pared by 1 base and J by 6 bases, with 5 bases of the junction left unmatched. The CDR3 is made up of 15 amino acids. CDR1 is MNHEY and CDR2 is SMNVEV in the germline V gene (reference sequence). The CDR3 reads CASSLLTSVGNEQFF. CDR3 bases: TGTGCCAGCAGTTTATTGACTAGCGTCGGCAATGAGCAGTTCTTC.